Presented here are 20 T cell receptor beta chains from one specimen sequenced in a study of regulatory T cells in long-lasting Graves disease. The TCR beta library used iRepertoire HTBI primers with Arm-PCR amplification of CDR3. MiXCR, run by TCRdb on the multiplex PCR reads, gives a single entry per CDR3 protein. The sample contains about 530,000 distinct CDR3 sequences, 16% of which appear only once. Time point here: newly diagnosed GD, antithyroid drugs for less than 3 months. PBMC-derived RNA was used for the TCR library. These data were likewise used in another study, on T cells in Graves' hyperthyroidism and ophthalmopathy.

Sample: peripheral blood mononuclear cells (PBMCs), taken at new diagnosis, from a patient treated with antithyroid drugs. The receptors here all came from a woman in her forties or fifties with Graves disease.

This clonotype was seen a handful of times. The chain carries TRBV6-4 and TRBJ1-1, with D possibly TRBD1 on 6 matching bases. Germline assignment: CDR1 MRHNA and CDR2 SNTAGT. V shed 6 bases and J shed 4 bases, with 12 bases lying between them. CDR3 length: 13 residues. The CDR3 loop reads CASSWTEGTEAFF. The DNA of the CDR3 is TGTGCCAGCAGCTGGACAGAAGGCACTGAAGCTTTCTTT.

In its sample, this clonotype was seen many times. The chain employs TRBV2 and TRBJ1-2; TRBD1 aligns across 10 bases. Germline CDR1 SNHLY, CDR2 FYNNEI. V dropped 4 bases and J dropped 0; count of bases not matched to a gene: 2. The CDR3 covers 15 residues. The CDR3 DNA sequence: TGTGCCAGCAGTGTCGGGACAGGGGCTAACTATGGCTACACCTTC. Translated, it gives CASSVGTGANYGYTF.

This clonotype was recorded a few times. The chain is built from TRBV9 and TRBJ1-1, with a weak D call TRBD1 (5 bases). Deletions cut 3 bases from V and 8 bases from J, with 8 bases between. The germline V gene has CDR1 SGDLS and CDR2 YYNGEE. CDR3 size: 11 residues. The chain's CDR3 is CASSAGGEAFF. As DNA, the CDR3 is TGTGCCAGCAGCGCCGGGGGGGAAGCTTTCTTT. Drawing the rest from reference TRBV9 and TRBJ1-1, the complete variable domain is DSGVTQTPKHLITATGQRVTLRCSPRSGDLSVYWYQQSLDQGLQFLIQYYNGEERAKGNILERFSAQQFPDLHSELNLSSLELGDSALYFCASSAGGEAFFGQGTRLTVV.

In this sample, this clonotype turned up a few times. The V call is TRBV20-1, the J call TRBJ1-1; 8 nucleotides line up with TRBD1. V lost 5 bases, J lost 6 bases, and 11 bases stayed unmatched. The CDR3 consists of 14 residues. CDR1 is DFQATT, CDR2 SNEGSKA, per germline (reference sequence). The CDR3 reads CSAPAETGGPEAFF. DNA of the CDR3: TGCAGTGCTCCGGCTGAAACAGGGGGGCCTGAAGCTTTCTTT.

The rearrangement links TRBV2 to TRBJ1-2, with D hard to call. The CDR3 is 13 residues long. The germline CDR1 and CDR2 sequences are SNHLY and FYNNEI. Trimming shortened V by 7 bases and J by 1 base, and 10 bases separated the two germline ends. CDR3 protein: CASTTEINYGYTF. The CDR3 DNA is TGTGCCAGCACGACGGAAATTAACTATGGCTACACCTTC.

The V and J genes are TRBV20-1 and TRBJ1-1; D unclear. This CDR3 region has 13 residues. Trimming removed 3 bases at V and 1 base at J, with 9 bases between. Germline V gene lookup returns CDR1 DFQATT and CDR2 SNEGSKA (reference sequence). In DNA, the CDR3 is TGCAGTGCTAGTGGGAGTACGAACACTGAAGCTTTCTTT. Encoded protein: CSASGSTNTEAFF.

CDR3 loop: CASSSVSRVGGEKLFF. As DNA, the CDR3 is TGTGCCAGCAGTTCGGTCTCTCGAGTCGGAGGCGAAAAACTGTTTTTT. This chain links TRBV6-5 with TRBJ1-4; D is undetermined. V dropped 4 bases and J dropped 8 bases, with 20 bases sitting between them. The CDR3 totals 16 residues. Germline lookup yields CDR1 MNHEY and CDR2 SVGAGI.

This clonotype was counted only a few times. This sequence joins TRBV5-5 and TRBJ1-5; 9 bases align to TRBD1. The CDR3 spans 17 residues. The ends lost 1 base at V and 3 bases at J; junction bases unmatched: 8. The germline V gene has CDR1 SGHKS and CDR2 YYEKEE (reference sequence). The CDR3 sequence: CASSLSLTGGHNQPQHF. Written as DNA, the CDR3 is TGTGCCAGCAGCTTGTCTCTTACAGGGGGCCACAATCAGCCCCAGCATTTT. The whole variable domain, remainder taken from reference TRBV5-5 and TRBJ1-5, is DAGVTQSPTHLIKTRGQQVTLRCSPISGHKSVSWYQQVLGQGPQFIFQYYEKEERGRGNFPDRFSARQFPNYSSELNVNALLLGDSALYLCASSLSLTGGHNQPQHFGDGTRLSIL.

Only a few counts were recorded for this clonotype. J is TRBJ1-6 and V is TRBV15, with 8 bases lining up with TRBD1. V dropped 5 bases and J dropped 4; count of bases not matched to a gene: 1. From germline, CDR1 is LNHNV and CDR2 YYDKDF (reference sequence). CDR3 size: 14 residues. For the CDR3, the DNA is TGTGCCACCAGCGGACAGGGTTATAATTCACCCCTCCACTTT. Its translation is CATSGQGYNSPLHF.

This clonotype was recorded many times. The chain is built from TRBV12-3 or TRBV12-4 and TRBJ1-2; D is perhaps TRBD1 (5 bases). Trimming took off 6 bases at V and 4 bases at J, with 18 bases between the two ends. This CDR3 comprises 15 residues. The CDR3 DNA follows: TGTGCCAGCAGCCCCTCCAGGGAGCCCCGCTATGGCTACACCTTC. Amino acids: CASSPSREPRYGYTF.

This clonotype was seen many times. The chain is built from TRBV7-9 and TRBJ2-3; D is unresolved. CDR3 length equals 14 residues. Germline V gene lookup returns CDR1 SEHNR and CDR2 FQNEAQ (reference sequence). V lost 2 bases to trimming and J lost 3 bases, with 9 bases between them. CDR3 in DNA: TGTGCCAGCAGCTTAAGCGTTGGGACAGATACGCAGTATTTT. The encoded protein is CASSLSVGTDTQYF.

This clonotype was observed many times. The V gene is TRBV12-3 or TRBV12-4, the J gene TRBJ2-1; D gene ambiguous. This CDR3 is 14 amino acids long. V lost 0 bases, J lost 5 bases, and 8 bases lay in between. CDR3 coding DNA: TGTGCCAGCAGTTTAGCTAGCAGAAACAATGAGCAGTTCTTC. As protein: CASSLASRNNEQFF.

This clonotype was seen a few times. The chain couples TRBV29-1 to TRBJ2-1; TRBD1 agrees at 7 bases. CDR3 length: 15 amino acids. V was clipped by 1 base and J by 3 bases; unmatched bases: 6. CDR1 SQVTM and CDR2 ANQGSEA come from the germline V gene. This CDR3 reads CSVEGRGGFYNEQFF. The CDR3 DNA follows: TGCAGCGTTGAAGGTAGAGGGGGCTTCTACAATGAGCAGTTCTTC.

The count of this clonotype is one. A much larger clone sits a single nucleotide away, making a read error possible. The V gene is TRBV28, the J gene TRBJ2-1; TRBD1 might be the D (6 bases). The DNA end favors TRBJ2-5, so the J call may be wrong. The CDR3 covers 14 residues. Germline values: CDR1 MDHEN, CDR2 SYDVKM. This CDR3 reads CASSLGGRLETQYF. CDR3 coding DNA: TGTGCCAGCAGTTTAGGGGGCAGGCTAGAGACCCAGTACTTC.

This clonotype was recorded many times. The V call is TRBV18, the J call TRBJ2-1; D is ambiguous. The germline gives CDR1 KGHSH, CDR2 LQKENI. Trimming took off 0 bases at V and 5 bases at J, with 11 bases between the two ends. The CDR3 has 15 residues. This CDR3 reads CASSPPNNGDNEQFF. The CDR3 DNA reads TGTGCCAGCTCACCACCAAATAATGGGGACAATGAGCAGTTCTTC.

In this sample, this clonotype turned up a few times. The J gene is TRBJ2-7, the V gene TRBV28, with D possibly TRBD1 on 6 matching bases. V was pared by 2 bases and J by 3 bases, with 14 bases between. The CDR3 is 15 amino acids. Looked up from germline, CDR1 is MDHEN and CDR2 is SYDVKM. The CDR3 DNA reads TGTGCCAGCAGTTTAGTCACAGGGCTTATCTACGAGCAGTACTTC. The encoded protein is CASSLVTGLIYEQYF.

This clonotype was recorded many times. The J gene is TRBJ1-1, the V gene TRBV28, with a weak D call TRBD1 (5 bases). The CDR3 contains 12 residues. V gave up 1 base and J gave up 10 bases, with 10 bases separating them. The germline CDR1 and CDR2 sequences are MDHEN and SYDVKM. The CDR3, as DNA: TGTGCCAGCAGTTTATCCGACAGAGGAGCTTTCTTT. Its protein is CASSLSDRGAFF.

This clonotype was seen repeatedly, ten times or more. The CDR3 spells CASSWDRGTPEAFF. The CDR3 bases are TGTGCCAGCAGCTGGGACAGGGGGACCCCTGAAGCTTTCTTT. The V call is TRBV6-2 or TRBV6-3, the J call TRBJ1-1; 11 nucleotides match TRBD1. The CDR3 totals 14 residues. Unmatched junction bases numbered 6, after V lost 6 bases and J lost 6 bases. Germline V lookup: CDR1 MNHEY, CDR2 SVGEGT.

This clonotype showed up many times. Here the CDR3 reads CASSPPGQGANYGYTF. CDR3 coding DNA: TGTGCCAGCAGCCCGCCTGGCCAGGGGGCTAACTATGGCTACACCTTC. This sequence joins TRBV7-8 and TRBJ1-2, with 7 positions matching TRBD1. The CDR3 is made up of 16 amino acids. Trimming at V came to 5 bases and at J to 0 bases, leaving 9 bases not matched to a gene. Looked up from germline, CDR1 is SGHVS and CDR2 is FQNEAQ.

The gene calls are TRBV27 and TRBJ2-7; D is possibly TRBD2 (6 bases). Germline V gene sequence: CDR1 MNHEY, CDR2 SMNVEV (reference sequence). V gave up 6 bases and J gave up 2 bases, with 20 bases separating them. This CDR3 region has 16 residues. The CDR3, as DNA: TGTGCCAGCAGCCGGGTAGGGACTTTCCGACCCTACGAGCAGTACTTC. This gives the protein CASSRVGTFRPYEQYF.